This TCR beta chain originates from a study of T cell clonotyping in hematopoietic cell transplantation. Samples: about 28 days before transplant, then days 30, 100 and 180 after. For this clone: Antigen specificity is unknown.

TCRdb's copy holds only in-frame clones and misses some; the assay was immunoSEQ multiplex PCR. The data contain about 6,300 clones, about 78% of them singletons. Notes on the study in general: No sorting was done, leaving CD4 and CD8 contributions mixed.

The CDR3 has 13 amino acids. CDR1 PRHDT and CDR2 FYEKMQ come from the germline V gene (reference sequence). J gave up 4 bases and V 5 bases, and 3 bases lay outside the gene matches. This TCR was sampled from a male patient aged 70-79 years who had an allogeneic stem cell transplant from an unrelated donor, so T cells may come from the graft donor. Some clones in this sample may be carry-over from other donors' samples. The starting material was peripheral blood mononuclear cells, obtained 180 days after allogeneic stem cell transplant. The gene calls are TRBV13 and TRBJ2-7, with 9 nucleotides matching TRBD1. The DNA of the CDR3 is TGTGCCAGCAGCCGGGACAGGGCATACGAGCAGTACTTC. This translates into CASSRDRAYEQYF.